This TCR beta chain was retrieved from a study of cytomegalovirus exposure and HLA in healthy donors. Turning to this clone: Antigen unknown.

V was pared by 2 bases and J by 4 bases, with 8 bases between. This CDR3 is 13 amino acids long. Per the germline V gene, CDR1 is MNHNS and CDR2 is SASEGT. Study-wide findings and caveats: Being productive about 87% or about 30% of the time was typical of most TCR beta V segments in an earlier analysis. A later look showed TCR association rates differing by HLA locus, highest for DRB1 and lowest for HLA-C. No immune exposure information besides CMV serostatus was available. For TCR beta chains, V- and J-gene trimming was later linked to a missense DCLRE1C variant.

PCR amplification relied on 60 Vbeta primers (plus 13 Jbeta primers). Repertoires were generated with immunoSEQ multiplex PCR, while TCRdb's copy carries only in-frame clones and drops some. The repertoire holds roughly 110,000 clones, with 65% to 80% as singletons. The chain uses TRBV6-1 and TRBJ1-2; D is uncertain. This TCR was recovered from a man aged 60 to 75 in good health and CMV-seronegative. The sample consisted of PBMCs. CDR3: CASSEFSSYGYTF. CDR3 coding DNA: TGTGCCAGCAGTGAATTTTCGAGCTATGGCTACACCTTC.